This T cell receptor (beta chain) stems from a study of T cell clonotyping in hematopoietic cell transplantation. Of note for this clone: The target antigen is unknown.

Study outcomes and limitations: Higher Inverse Simpson Index values in graft donor and pretransplant recipient predicted broader posttransplant TCR diversity. Few recipient clonotypes overlapped donors; over 97% were de novo at given depth. CD4 and CD8 repertoire contributions could not be separated without sorting. Pathologically expanded recipient clonotypes increased progressively from day 30 to day 180 as diversity fell.

This CDR3 has 14 amino acids. Germline CDR1 and CDR2: SGHAT and FQNNGV. The V end lost 8 bases, the J end lost 0 bases, and 14 bases lay between the germline ends. The protocol was immunoSEQ multiplex PCR, while the TCRdb copy is restricted to in-frame clones and leaves out a portion. This sample carries around 16,000 clones, 85% to 90% of them seen once, and the ten largest clones take approximately 3%. Sample: peripheral blood mononuclear cells. The J gene is TRBJ2-7, the V gene TRBV11-2, with D hard to call. The receptor comes from a man over 45 in good health. Some clones in this sample may be carry-over from other donors' samples. The CDR3 bases are TGTGCCAGCCAAAGGACGAAAAGCTCCTACGAGCAGTACTTC. This sequence encodes CASQRTKSSYEQYF.